Reported below is one T cell receptor (beta chain). Its antigen target is currently unknown. Base qualities were left out, and no much larger clone turns up one base away. Read against the paper, the sample's time point label means: baseline before first vaccination. Vaccinee samples were obtained from the UK trials COV001 and COV002, which included a single-blind randomized controlled phase 2/3 trial of AZD1222 (ChAdOx1 nCoV-19) in healthy adults. Trial participant PBMC samples were collected at day 0 and day 28 after the second dose for TCRbeta chain sequencing. This entry comes from a study of T cell responses to AZD1222 COVID-19 vaccine listed by TCRdb under 2021. Looking at the study overall: AZD1222 recipients whose second dose came at about 4 weeks and those whose second dose came at about 12 weeks were combined into one group, since spike-specific TCR depth and breadth did not differ between the two schedules. TCR sequencing covered approximately 230 trial participants: 200 to 220 given two doses of AZD1222 and 26 given two doses of MenACWY control vaccine. Trial participants were enrolled by age into 18-55, 56-69 and 70-plus year subgroups, with approximately 160, 26 and 62 TCR-sequenced participants respectively. Overall results and qualifications from the work: The whole spike protein was spanned by vaccine-associated CD4 TCRs, and dominant responses were seen in regions 160-218 and 743-854. Spike-specific TCR breadth and depth rose significantly after two AZD1222 doses compared with day 0 and with MenACWY recipients. Epitopes outside the regions mutated in the B.1.351 and B.1.1.7 variants were reportedly recognized by nearly half of the unique spike-specific TCRs. Participants were mostly white British, with more females than males. The authors suggested clonal diversity may have been underestimated. Conclusions about previously exposed vaccinees are limited, since just a handful of AZD1222 recipients were seropositive for SARS-CoV-2 at baseline. Because no day 14 peak-response samples were available, repertoires were characterized only after the peak T cell response. The 56-69-year group was small, and its depth increase did not reach significance, likely because of low power.

Via the germline V gene, CDR1 is SGHRS and CDR2 YFSETQ. The CDR3 holds 13 amino acids from the cysteine to the phenylalanine. Kept here is only the CDR3 DNA, which spans 39 bases and is read in frame from base 1. Trimming costs V 8 bases and J 4 bases, and their ends lie 12 bases apart. The CDR3 regions of human TCRbeta chains were analyzed by immunosequencing. For the original study's pipeline: Repertoire TCRs were checked for matches against a reference library of SARS-CoV-2-specific TCRs that had been generated using the MIRA antigen-specificity platform. Breadth was defined as the fraction of unique TCRs that were SARS-CoV-2-associated, and depth was defined as the fraction of total T cells that were SARS-CoV-2-associated. Using the MIRA data, every spike-specific TCR was mapped to the spike region that the TCR reacted to and assigned to either a CD4 or a CD8 class. Log10-transformed breadth and depth values were compared by one-way ANOVA with Sidak's multiple comparisons tests. The table comes from immuneACCESS by way of TCRdb, which keeps in-frame sequences with V and J called. Part of the clones is missing from these tables; in studies checked, under half for an unresolved V gene and the rest for unknown reasons. D and trimming were read from the DNA, whereas the V and J calls and clone size are those reported in that table. The sample table records 100,000 to 140,000 clones; 87% of these occur just once. The ten largest clones represent approximately 4% of the sample.

Specimen: peripheral blood, collected on day 0 of AZD1222 vaccination. This sequence was found in an adult in good health. Recombination connected TRBV5-1 to TRBJ2-2, with no reliable assignment of the D segment. The CDR3 sequence is CASRPPSTGELFF. The nucleotide sequence reads as follows: TGCGCCAGTCGACCCCCGAGCACCGGGGAGCTGTTTTTT.